One and the same sample provided the 11 T cell receptor beta chains below, sequenced in a study of T cells in Graves' hyperthyroidism and ophthalmopathy (dated by TCRdb to between 2018 and 2021). The library was built by means of multiplex PCR. The instrument given in TCRdb is Illumina HiSeq 2000. TCR beta CDR3 regions were amplified from RNA transcripts. The first round of RT-PCR for the TCR CDR3 was performed with the HTBI primer set and the Qiagen OneStep RT-PCR kit. Through fastp at Q25 and MiXCR, TCRdb rebuilt clones from the public reads, retaining in-frame beta chains. A single entry per CDR3 protein holds the most common genes and DNA from its merged rows. The sample table lists fewer than 200,000 distinct CDR3 sequences, about 18% of them with a count of one. 25% to 30% of the sample is in the top ten clones. The sequenced sample consisted of blood. These receptors originate from a woman aged 45 to 65 with Graves' hyperthyroidism.

This clonotype has ten or more counts. V is TRBV28 and J is TRBJ1-2; tentatively, D is TRBD1 (6 bases). The germline CDR1 and CDR2 sequences are MDHEN and SYDVKM. CDR3 length: 13 residues. V was pared by 5 bases and J by 8 bases, with 15 bases between. The chain's CDR3 is CASSDLRGDGYTF. The CDR3 region has the DNA TGTGCCAGCAGTGATCTCAGGGGTGACGGCTACACCTTC.

This clonotype has just a few counts. V is TRBV5-6 and J is TRBJ2-7; TRBD1 matches at 7 bases. Unmatched junction bases numbered 8, after V lost 2 bases and J lost 0 bases. This CDR3 has 16 amino acids. The germline gives CDR1 SGHDT, CDR2 YYEEEE. The CDR3 nucleotides are TGTGCCAGCAGCTTTCTGACAGGGCCCCCCTCCTACGAGCAGTACTTC. Translated: CASSFLTGPPSYEQYF.

This clonotype showed up many times. J is TRBJ2-7 and V is TRBV13, with D possibly TRBD2 on 6 matching bases. Germline values: CDR1 PRHDT, CDR2 FYEKMQ (reference sequence). This CDR3 spans 14 amino acids. Trimming shortened V by 6 bases and J by 6 bases, and 18 bases separated the two germline ends. In DNA, the CDR3 is TGTGCCAGCAGTTCGGGACTCCTATTTACCGAGCAGTACTTC. Translated, it gives CASSSGLLFTEQYF.

Ten or more counts support this clonotype. The chain combines TRBV6-1 with TRBJ2-7, with D perhaps being TRBD1 or TRBD2 (6 bases each). Germline CDR1 is MNHNS and CDR2 is SASEGT. V lost 2 bases, J lost 7 bases, and 15 bases lay in between. The CDR3 is made up of 14 amino acids. This CDR3 is CASSELGGESEQYF. The DNA of the CDR3 is TGTGCCAGCAGTGAACTGGGGGGCGAGTCGGAGCAGTACTTC.

This clonotype came up many times. The chain uses TRBV7-2 and TRBJ1-2; a possible D gene is TRBD1 (5 bases). CDR3 length: 15 residues. Germline V gene lookup returns CDR1 SGHTA and CDR2 FQGNSA. V gave up 3 bases and J gave up 4 bases, with 15 bases separating them. CDR3 region: CASSLGPTRLYGYTF. CDR3 nucleotide sequence: TGTGCCAGCAGCTTGGGACCGACCCGTCTCTATGGCTACACCTTC.

This clonotype was seen at least ten times. The chain joins TRBV28 to TRBJ1-3; no clear D. CDR1 is MDHEN and CDR2 is SYDVKM in the germline V gene. V shed 5 bases and J shed 0 bases, with 11 bases lying between them. The CDR3 extends over 15 amino acids. CDR3 sequence: CASSPATSSGNTIYF. The CDR3 DNA follows: TGTGCCAGCAGTCCTGCAACCAGCTCTGGAAACACCATATATTTT.

J is TRBJ1-6 and V is TRBV18; possible D gene TRBD1, 6 bases. Trimming removed 2 bases at V and 7 bases at J, with 15 bases between. This CDR3 spans 16 amino acids. CDR1 is KGHSH, CDR2 LQKENI, per germline. CDR3 protein: CASSPAVRTANSPLHF. CDR3 DNA: TGTGCCAGCTCACCAGCTGTCAGGACAGCGAATTCACCCCTCCACTTT.

This clonotype was seen many times. The genes are TRBV28 and TRBJ2-2; 8 nucleotides match TRBD1. The CDR3 covers 18 residues. Trimming at V came to 2 bases and at J to 6 bases, leaving 14 bases not matched to a gene. The germline CDR1 and CDR2 sequences are MDHEN and SYDVKM. This CDR3 is CASSLVGQGGTHAGELFF. The CDR3 nucleotides read TGTGCCAGCAGTTTAGTCGGACAGGGTGGAACGCACGCCGGGGAGCTGTTTTTT. Supplemented by reference TRBV28 and TRBJ2-2, the full variable domain reads DVKVTQSSRYLVKRTGEKVFLECVQDMDHENMFWYRQDPGLGLRLIYFSYDVKMKEKGDIPEGYSVSREKKERFSLILESASTNQTSMYLCASSLVGQGGTHAGELFFGEGSRLTVL.

This clonotype was seen ten or more times. The chain links TRBV20-1 to TRBJ1-2; 7 bases match TRBD1. The J segment lost 7 bases and the V segment lost 2 bases, leaving 10 bases of the junction unmatched. This CDR3 contains 14 residues. Germline CDR1 reads DFQATT; CDR2 reads SNEGSKA (reference sequence). CDR3 sequence reads: CSARTSPGGSGYTF. CDR3 coding DNA: TGCAGTGCTAGAACAAGTCCAGGGGGTAGTGGCTACACCTTC.

This clonotype was seen repeatedly, ten times or more. The J gene is TRBJ1-2, the V gene TRBV29-1; D gene ambiguous. Germline V gene sequence: CDR1 SQVTM, CDR2 ANQGSEA. The germline V and J ends were trimmed by 2 bases and 4 bases, with 8 bases remaining between them. The length of the CDR3 is 12 residues. CDR3 DNA sequence: TGCAGCGTTGAATCAGGAATCTATGGCTACACCTTC. Encoded protein: CSVESGIYGYTF.

Turning to this clonotype: A much larger clone lies a single base off, so this may be a read error. The chain has TRBV20-1 and TRBJ2-3; TRBD1 matches 8 bases. The CDR3 is 14 amino acids. V was clipped by 6 bases and J by 6 bases; unmatched bases: 11. The V gene's germline CDR1 is DFQATT and CDR2 SNEGSKA (reference sequence). CDR3 DNA sequence: TGCAGTGCCCTGGGCAGGGGGCATTCTGATACGCAGTATTTT. This translates into CSALGRGHSDTQYF.